This T cell receptor (beta chain) comes out of a study of blood T cell repertoires in COVID-19. About the study: Collection of acute and convalescent COVID-19 samples took place in the United States, Italy and Spain. T cells, B-cell-depleted T cells, or PBMCs supplied cDNA or gDNA.

The CDR3 consists of 14 residues. Trimming pared 1 base from V and 9 bases from J, leaving 15 bases between. CDR1 and CDR2 from the germline V gene are LGHDT and YNNKEL (reference sequence). This table comes from immunoSEQ multiplex PCR, and its TCRdb copy is limited to in-frame clones, with some not included. The sample lists over 250,000 clones, 80% to 90% seen once, with around 10% in the top ten. Material: peripheral blood. This sequence originates from a woman aged 70-85 years with acute or convalescent COVID-19. This chain links TRBV3-1 (or the pseudogene TRBV3-2) with TRBJ1-1; D might be TRBD1 (5 bases). CDR3 in DNA: TGTGCCAGCAGCCAAGCCGCGACAGCCCCAAAAGCTTTCTTT. Encoded protein: CASSQAATAPKAFF.